What follows are 20 T cell receptor beta chains derived from one specimen sequenced in a study of tumor-infiltrating lymphocytes in primary liver carcinoma (dated by TCRdb to about 2017). Reads for this sample came from an Illumina HiSeq 2500. Using a constant-region primer and ProtoScript II reverse transcriptase, TCRbeta-specific cDNA was reverse-transcribed from approximately 0.5 ug total RNA. TCRbeta libraries were built with three nested multiplex PCR rounds, a slightly modified ARM-PCR procedure. Multiplex TRBV1-TRBV30 forward primers and a Cbeta reverse primer were used in the first two PCR rounds, each of which was run for around 10 cycles. In-frame beta chains were kept once TCRdb had trimmed the public reads at Q25 with fastp and called clones with MiXCR. Identical CDR3 protein sequences are pooled into one entry, listed with their most common genes and DNA. This sample has 90,000 to 100,000 distinct CDR3 sequences in its table, and more than 60% of those were observed once. The ten top clones hold roughly 10% of the sample.

Total RNA and DNA were co-extracted without cell sorting from around 20-30 mg of bulk tissue using the AllPrep DNA/RNA mini kit. The sample was liver tumor tissue from sampling region 5. The cell subset or site label for this specimen denotes: tumor region T5, tumor centre. The receptors here all came from a woman aged 55-69 years with primary liver carcinoma and hepatitis B virus infection.

Of note for this clonotype: At one end, the junction sequence differs from germline, possibly due to a read error. CDR3 coding DNA: TGTGCCGGCAGAGCAACAGCAACTAATGAAAAACTGTTCTTT. Protein: CAGRATATNEKLFF. The rearrangement joins TRBV6-5 to TRBJ1-4, with no clear D. The length of the CDR3 is 14 residues. The germline gives CDR1 MNHEY, CDR2 SVGAGI.

This clonotype was seen ten or more times. The J gene is TRBJ2-3, the V gene TRBV7-9, with 13 bases identical to TRBD2. CDR1 and CDR2 (germline): SEHNR, FQNEAQ (reference sequence). J gave up 0 bases and V 5 bases, and 5 bases lay outside the gene matches. CDR3 size: 17 residues. The chain's CDR3 is CASSRTSGGSSTDTQYF. CDR3 in DNA: TGTGCCAGCAGCCGGACTAGCGGGGGCTCTAGCACAGATACGCAGTATTTT.

A remark on this clonotype: Sequence at one end of the junction differs from germline and may be a read error. The chain is built from TRBV4-2 and TRBJ2-2; possible D gene TRBD1, 6 bases. The CDR3 contains 15 residues. Germline lookup yields CDR1 LGHNA and CDR2 YNFKEQ. CDR3 amino acids: CASSQDRSDTGELFF. The CDR3, as DNA: TGTGCCAGTAGCCAAGACAGGAGTGATACCGGGGAGCTGTTTTTT.

The gene calls are TRBV28 and TRBJ2-7, with D uncertain. Germline CDR1 MDHEN, CDR2 SYDVKM. The CDR3 spans 12 residues. V lost 6 bases and J lost 5, with 11 bases in between. The CDR3 protein is CASSLPTNEQYF. CDR3 coding DNA: TGTGCCAGCAGCCTCCCCACGAACGAGCAGTACTTC.

V is TRBV5-6 and J is TRBJ1-2; tentatively, D is TRBD1 (6 bases). This CDR3 is 14 amino acids long. Per the germline V gene, CDR1 is SGHDT and CDR2 is YYEEEE. V lost 8 bases and J 6 bases, leaving 20 bases between the germline ends. This chain's CDR3 is CARSLTRDIDGYTF. The DNA for the CDR3 is TGTGCCAGGAGTTTGACCCGGGACATTGATGGCTACACCTTC.

Regarding this clonotype: One end of the junction fails to match germline, which may point to a read error. The V and J genes are TRBV10-2 and TRBJ2-2; 8 bases agree with TRBD2. This CDR3 has 18 amino acids. Germline V gene data show CDR1 as WSHSY and CDR2 as SAAADI. The CDR3 is CASKGWERENQKTGELLF. CDR3 in DNA: TGCGCCAGCAAGGGCTGGGAGCGGGAGAATCAGAAAACCGGGGAGCTGCTTTTT.

This clonotype was found a few times. With a much larger clone just one base away, this may be a read error. V gene TRBV10-3 combines with J gene TRBJ2-3; 9 bases map to TRBD2. V was clipped by 8 bases and J by 6 bases; unmatched bases: 12. The CDR3 runs 15 residues. Germline CDR1 is ENHRY and CDR2 is SYGVKD. The CDR3 is CAIGTSRRAWDTQYF. The CDR3 nucleotides are TGTGCCATCGGGACTAGCAGGAGGGCCTGGGATACGCAGTATTTT.

Comments on this clonotype: Mismatch with germline at one junction end may stem from a read error. This chain connects TRBV11-2 to TRBJ1-1; D perhaps matches TRBD1 (6 bases). The CDR3 consists of 15 residues. From germline, CDR1 is SGHAT and CDR2 FQNNGV. The CDR3 is CASSPGQLLNTETFF. CDR3 bases: TGTGCCAGCAGTCCAGGACAGCTACTGAACACTGAAACTTTCTTT.

For this clonotype: This is likely a read error, given that the CDR3 carries no conserved phenylalanine or tryptophan at its end. The rearrangement links TRBV6-1 to TRBJ1-5; D gene unclear. The V end lost 8 bases, the J end lost 4 bases, and 12 bases lay between the germline ends. The CDR3 length is 13 residues. Germline CDR1 and CDR2: MNHNS and SASEGT. This CDR3 is CASAEVENQPQHY. CDR3 nucleotides: TGTGCCAGCGCGGAGGTGGAGAATCAGCCCCAGCATTAT.

There are a few counts of this clonotype. The gene calls are TRBV5-1 and TRBJ2-6, with 7 bases that match TRBD1. The CDR3 has 19 amino acids. CDR1 is SGHRS, CDR2 YFSETQ, per germline. V was clipped by 2 bases and J by 0 bases; unmatched bases: 11. The CDR3 bases are TGCGCCAGCAGCTTCCAGACAGGGTCCGTAGTCTCTGGGGCCAACGTCCTGACTTTC. It translates to CASSFQTGSVVSGANVLTF.

A note on this clonotype: The junction departs from germline at one end; a sequencing error may be responsible. The chain couples TRBV11-3 to TRBJ2-5; D gene unclear. Germline-derived CDR1 and CDR2 are SGHNT and YENEEA. This CDR3 region has 13 residues. The CDR3 DNA is TGTGCCGGCAGCTTCGTGAACCGAGAGACCCAGTACTTC. Translated: CAGSFVNRETQYF.

In regard to this clonotype: This may stem from a read error, because a much larger clone lies one nucleotide away. V is TRBV7-8 and J is TRBJ1-4; the D is unclear. This CDR3 has 16 residues. The germline CDR1 and CDR2 sequences are SGHVS and FQNEAQ. Written as DNA, the CDR3 is TGTGACAGCAGCCATGAATCTATTCCAACTAATGAAAAACTGTTTTTT. Encoded protein: CDSSHESIPTNEKLFF. Full variable domain (rest looked up from reference TRBV7-8 and TRBJ1-4): GAGVSQSPRYKVAKRGQDVALRCDPISGHVSLFWYQQALGQGPEFLTYFQNEAQLDKSGLPSDRFFAERPEGSVSTLKIQRTQQEDSAVYLCDSSHESIPTNEKLFFGSGTQLSVL.

Concerning this clonotype: A much larger clone differs from this one at a single base, so this may be a read error. V usage is TRBV30 and J usage is TRBJ2-3; 8 positions match TRBD2. Per germline, CDR1 GTSNPN and CDR2 SVGIG (reference sequence). J gave up 2 bases and V 5 bases, and 9 bases lay outside the gene matches. This CDR3 is built from 15 residues. CDR3 residues: CAWCDSGTITDTQYF. The CDR3 coding sequence is TGTGCCTGGTGTGATAGCGGGACGATCACAGATACGCAGTATTTT.

A note on this clonotype: It is unclear where the CDR3 begins or ends on the DNA, so no DNA is shown, and the CDR3 is as TCRdb lists it. CDR3 sequence reads: CVSMELGSRYGCSNQPQHF. This chain links TRBV6-1 with TRBJ1-5. The length of the CDR3 is 19 amino acids, counting both ends. CDR1 is MNHNS, CDR2 SASEGT, per germline.

The table lists this clonotype with many counts. This chain joins TRBV6-2 or TRBV6-3 and TRBJ1-1; D is undetermined. The CDR3 has 15 amino acids. V lost 7 bases and J lost 1, with 16 bases in between. CDR1 is MNHEY, CDR2 SVGEGT, per germline. The CDR3 coding sequence is TGTGCCAGCACCGTTACCGGCCGGCGGAACACTGAAGCTTTCTTT. Translated, it gives CASTVTGRRNTEAFF.

Remarks on this clonotype: Here the CDR3 omits its conserved ending phenylalanine or tryptophan, so a read error is the likely source. This chain connects TRBV30 to TRBJ2-6; a weak D match, TRBD1 (6 bases). Trimming removed 0 bases at V and 3 bases at J, with 12 bases between. CDR1 GTSNPN and CDR2 SVGIG come from the germline V gene (reference sequence). This CDR3 is built from 16 residues. The CDR3 sequence: CAWSVWGRNGANVLTV. For the CDR3, the DNA is TGTGCCTGGAGTGTTTGGGGGCGGAATGGGGCCAACGTCCTGACTGTC.

On this clonotype itself: This clone may be a read error of a much larger clone one base away. This chain connects TRBV19 to TRBJ2-2, with D unresolved. Germline CDR1 reads LNHDA; CDR2 reads SQIVND (reference sequence). The CDR3 length is 16 residues. Trimming removed 8 bases from V and 1 base from J, with 17 bases in between. The CDR3 sequence: CASQKGWAENTGELFF. The CDR3 DNA reads TGTGCCAGTCAGAAAGGTTGGGCCGAGAACACCGGGGAGCTGTTTTTT.

To note about this clonotype: A clone one base away is much larger, so this may be a read error. The genes are TRBV5-4 and TRBJ2-3; D remains unclear. Germline V gene sequence: CDR1 SGHNT, CDR2 YYREEE (reference sequence). Trimming took 5 bases from V and 2 from J, leaving 21 bases between them. The CDR3 extends over 17 amino acids. CDR3 protein: CASRGSTHSAYTDTQYF. CDR3 sequence (DNA): TGTGCCAGCAGGGGGTCTACCCATTCCGCCTACACAGATACGCAGTATTTT.

This chain joins TRBV15 and TRBJ2-7; the D gene is possibly TRBD1 (5 bases). Germline V lookup: CDR1 LNHNV, CDR2 YYDKDF (reference sequence). CDR3 length equals 12 residues. Trimming removed 2 bases from V and 4 bases from J, with 6 bases in between. CDR3 region: CATSRPGYEQYF. The CDR3 nucleotides read TGTGCCACCAGCAGACCAGGGTACGAGCAGTACTTC.

The gene calls are TRBV6-1 and TRBJ1-2; D not resolved. There are 13 residues in the CDR3. V was clipped by 3 bases and J by 14 bases, with 19 bases between them. The germline gives CDR1 MNHNS, CDR2 SASEGT. CDR3 sequence (DNA): TGTGCCAGCAGTGAGAGCTGGGGATATGGCCAAACCTTC. Residues: CASSESWGYGQTF.